The sequence of this T cell receptor beta chain was determined in a study of PD-L1 blockade in urothelial cancer. Study-wide context: Beginning in the mid-2010s, patients received atezolizumab, given as 1,200 mg intravenously every 3 weeks. Analysis of blood occurred 3 weeks (second dose) and 6 weeks after treatment start. Patients with male sex and bladder-origin urothelial cancer accounted for about 85% of the roughly 30 enrolled.

Clones were sequenced by immunoSEQ multiplex PCR, and TCRdb holds only the in-frame ones, with some missing. Among about 72,000 clones listed, roughly 84% were seen once. This CDR3 region has 19 residues. The V gene's germline CDR1 is LNHNV and CDR2 YYDKDF (reference sequence). V was clipped by 0 bases and J by 0 bases, with 18 bases between them. Specimen: PBMCs, collected around atezolizumab (anti-PD-L1) treatment. The chain employs TRBV15 and TRBJ1-3, with a tentative D call TRBD1 (6 bases). The TCR comes from a man in his 70s with urothelial cancer. The CDR3 bases are TGTGCCACCAGCAGAGATTCTGTCGGGGGGCTCGGCTCTGGAAACACCATATATTTT. It yields the protein CATSRDSVGGLGSGNTIYF. Based on the CDR3 plus reference TRBV15 and TRBJ1-3, the full variable domain is DAMVIQNPRYQVTQFGKPVTLSCSQTLNHNVMYWYQQKSSQAPKLLFHYYDKDFNNEADTPDNFQSRRPNTSFCFLDIRSPGLGDTAMYLCATSRDSVGGLGSGNTIYFGEGSWLTVV.